This TCR beta chain was captured by sequencing in a study of T cell responses to AZD1222 COVID-19 vaccine. About the research overall: Second doses were pooled across both intervals (about 4 or about 12 weeks).

Profiling relied on immunoSEQ multiplex PCR, and the TCRdb table lists in-frame clones only, not all of them. The profile shows 85,000 to 100,000 clones, around 90% of them singletons. Study-level results: Without day 14 samples, only post-peak T cell repertoires were studied. Spike-wide vaccine-associated CD4 TCRs dominated at 160-218 and 743-854.

CDR3 length equals 15 residues. Trimming took 5 bases from V and 1 from J; bases not matched to a gene: 3. The germline CDR1 and CDR2 sequences are KGHSH and LQKENI. As to this clone: Its antigen is as yet unknown.

The sample was peripheral blood, taken on day 0 of AZD1222 vaccination. This TCR was recovered from an adult in good health. The V call is TRBV18, the J call TRBJ1-5; 9 bases line up with TRBD1. CDR3 residues: CASSSDRGSNQPQHF. CDR3 DNA: TGTGCCAGCTCATCCGACAGGGGGAGCAATCAGCCCCAGCATTTT.